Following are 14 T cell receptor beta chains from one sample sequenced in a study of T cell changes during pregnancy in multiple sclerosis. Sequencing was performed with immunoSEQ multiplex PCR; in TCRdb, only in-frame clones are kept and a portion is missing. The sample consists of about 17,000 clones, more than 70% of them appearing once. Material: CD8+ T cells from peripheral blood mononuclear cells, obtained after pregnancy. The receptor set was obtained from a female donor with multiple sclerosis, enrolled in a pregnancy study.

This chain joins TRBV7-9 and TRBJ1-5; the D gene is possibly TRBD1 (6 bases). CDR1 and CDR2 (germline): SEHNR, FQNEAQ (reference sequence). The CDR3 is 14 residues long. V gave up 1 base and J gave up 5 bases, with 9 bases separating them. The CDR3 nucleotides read TGTGCCAGCAGCTTAGGCAGGGGTTATCAGCCCCAGCATTTT. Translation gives CASSLGRGYQPQHF.

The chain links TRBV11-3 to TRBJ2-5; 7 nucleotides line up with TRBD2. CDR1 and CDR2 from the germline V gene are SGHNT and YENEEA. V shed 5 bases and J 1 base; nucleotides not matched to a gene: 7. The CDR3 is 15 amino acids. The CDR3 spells CASSPQTSVQETQYF. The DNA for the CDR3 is TGTGCCAGCAGCCCCCAAACTAGCGTCCAAGAGACCCAGTACTTC.

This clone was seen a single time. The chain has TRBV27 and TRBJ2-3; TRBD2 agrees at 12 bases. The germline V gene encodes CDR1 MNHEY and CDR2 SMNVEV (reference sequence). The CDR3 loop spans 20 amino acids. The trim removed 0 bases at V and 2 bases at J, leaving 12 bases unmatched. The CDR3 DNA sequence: TGTGCCAGCAGTTTATCGATAGGGACTAGCGGGCGGTGGGTCACAGATACGCAGTATTTT. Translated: CASSLSIGTSGRWVTDTQYF.

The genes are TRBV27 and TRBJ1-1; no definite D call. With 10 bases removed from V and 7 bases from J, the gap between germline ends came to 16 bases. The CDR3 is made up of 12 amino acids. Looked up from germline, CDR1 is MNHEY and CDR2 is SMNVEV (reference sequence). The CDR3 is CATAPGRGEAFF. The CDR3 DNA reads TGTGCCACGGCCCCTGGTCGGGGTGAAGCTTTCTTT.

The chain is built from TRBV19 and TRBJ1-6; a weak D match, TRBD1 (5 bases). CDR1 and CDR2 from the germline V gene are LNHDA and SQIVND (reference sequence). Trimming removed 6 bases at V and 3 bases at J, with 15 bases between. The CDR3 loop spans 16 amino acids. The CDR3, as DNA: TGTGCCAGTAGCCGGGGACTGCAAGACTATAATTCACCCCTCCACTTT. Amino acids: CASSRGLQDYNSPLHF.

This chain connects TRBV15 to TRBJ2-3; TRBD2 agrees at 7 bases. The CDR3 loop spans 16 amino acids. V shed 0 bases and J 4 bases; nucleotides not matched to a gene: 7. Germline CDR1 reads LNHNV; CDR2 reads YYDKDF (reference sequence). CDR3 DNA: TGTGCCACCAGCAGAGACCGTCGGGGAGGGGCAGATACGCAGTATTTT. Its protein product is CATSRDRRGGADTQYF.

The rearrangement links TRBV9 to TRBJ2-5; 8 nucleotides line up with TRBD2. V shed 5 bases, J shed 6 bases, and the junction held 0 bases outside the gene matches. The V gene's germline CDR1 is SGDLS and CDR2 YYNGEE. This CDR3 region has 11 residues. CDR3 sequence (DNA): TGTGCCAGCAGTAGCGGGAAGACCCAGTACTTC. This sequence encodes CASSSGKTQYF.

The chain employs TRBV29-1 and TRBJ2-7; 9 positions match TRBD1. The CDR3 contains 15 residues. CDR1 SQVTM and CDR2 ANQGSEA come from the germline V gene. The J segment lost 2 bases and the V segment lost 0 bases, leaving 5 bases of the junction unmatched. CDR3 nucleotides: TGCAGCGTTGAAGACTTCCGACAGGGGGCCTACGAGCAGTACTTC. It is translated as CSVEDFRQGAYEQYF.

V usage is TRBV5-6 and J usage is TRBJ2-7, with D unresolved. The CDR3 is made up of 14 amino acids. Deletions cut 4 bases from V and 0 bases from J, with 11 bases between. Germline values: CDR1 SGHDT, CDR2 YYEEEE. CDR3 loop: CASSPDFSSYEQYF. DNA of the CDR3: TGTGCCAGCAGCCCCGACTTTAGCTCCTACGAGCAGTACTTC.

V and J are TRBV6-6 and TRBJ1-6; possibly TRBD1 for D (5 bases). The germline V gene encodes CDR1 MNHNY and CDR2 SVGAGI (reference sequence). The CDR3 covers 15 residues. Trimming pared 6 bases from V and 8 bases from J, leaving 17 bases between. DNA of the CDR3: TGTGCCAGCAGCTACGAGAGTGCAGGGTATTCACCCCTCCACTTT. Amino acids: CASSYESAGYSPLHF.

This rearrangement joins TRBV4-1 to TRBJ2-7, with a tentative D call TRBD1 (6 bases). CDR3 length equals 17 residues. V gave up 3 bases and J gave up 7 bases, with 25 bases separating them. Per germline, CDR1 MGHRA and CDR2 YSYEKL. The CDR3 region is CASSQATGKSAGGEQYF. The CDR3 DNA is TGCGCCAGCAGCCAGGCTACAGGGAAATCGGCCGGAGGAGAGCAGTACTTC.

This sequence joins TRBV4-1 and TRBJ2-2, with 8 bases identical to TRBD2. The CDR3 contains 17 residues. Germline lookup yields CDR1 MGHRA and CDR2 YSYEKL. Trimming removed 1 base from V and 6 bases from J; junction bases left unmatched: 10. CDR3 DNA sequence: TGCGCCAGCAGCCAAGTCGTTCCGGGGGGGGGTTCCGGGGAGCTGTTTTTT. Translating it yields CASSQVVPGGGSGELFF.

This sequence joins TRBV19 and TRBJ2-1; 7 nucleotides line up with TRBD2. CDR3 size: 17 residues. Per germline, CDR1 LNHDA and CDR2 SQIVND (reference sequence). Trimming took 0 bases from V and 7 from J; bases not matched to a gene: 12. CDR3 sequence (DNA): TGTGCCAGTAGTATAGATCTTGAACTAGCGACTGGAAATGAGCAGTTCTTC. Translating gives CASSIDLELATGNEQFF.

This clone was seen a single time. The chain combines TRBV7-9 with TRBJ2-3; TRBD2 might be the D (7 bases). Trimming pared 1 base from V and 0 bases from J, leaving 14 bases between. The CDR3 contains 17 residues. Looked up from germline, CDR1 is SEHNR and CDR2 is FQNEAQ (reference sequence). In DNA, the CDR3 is TGTGCCAGCAGCTTAGGTCGGCGGGGGCCTAGCACAGATACGCAGTATTTT. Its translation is CASSLGRRGPSTDTQYF. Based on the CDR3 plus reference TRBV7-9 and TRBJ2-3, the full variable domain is DTGVSQNPRHKITKRGQNVTFRCDPISEHNRLYWYRQTLGQGPEFLTYFQNEAQLEKSRLLSDRFSAERPKGSFSTLEIQRTEQGDSAMYLCASSLGRRGPSTDTQYFGPGTRLTVL.